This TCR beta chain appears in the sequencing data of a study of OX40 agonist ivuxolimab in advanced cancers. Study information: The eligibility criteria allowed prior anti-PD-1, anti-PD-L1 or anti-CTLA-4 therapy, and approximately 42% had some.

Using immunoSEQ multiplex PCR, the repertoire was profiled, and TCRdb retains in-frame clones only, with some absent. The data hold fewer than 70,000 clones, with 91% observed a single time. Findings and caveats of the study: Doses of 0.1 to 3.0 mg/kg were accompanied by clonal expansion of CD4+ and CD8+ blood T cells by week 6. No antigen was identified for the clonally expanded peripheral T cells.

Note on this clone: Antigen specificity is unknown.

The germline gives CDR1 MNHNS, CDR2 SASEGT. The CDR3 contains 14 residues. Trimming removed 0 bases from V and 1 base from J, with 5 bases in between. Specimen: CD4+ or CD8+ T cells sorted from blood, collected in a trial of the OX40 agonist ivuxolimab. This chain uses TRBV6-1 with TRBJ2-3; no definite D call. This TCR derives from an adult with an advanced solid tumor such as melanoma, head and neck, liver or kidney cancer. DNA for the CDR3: TGTGCCAGCAGTGAAGCGTCAGGCACAGATACGCAGTATTTT. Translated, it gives CASSEASGTDTQYF.